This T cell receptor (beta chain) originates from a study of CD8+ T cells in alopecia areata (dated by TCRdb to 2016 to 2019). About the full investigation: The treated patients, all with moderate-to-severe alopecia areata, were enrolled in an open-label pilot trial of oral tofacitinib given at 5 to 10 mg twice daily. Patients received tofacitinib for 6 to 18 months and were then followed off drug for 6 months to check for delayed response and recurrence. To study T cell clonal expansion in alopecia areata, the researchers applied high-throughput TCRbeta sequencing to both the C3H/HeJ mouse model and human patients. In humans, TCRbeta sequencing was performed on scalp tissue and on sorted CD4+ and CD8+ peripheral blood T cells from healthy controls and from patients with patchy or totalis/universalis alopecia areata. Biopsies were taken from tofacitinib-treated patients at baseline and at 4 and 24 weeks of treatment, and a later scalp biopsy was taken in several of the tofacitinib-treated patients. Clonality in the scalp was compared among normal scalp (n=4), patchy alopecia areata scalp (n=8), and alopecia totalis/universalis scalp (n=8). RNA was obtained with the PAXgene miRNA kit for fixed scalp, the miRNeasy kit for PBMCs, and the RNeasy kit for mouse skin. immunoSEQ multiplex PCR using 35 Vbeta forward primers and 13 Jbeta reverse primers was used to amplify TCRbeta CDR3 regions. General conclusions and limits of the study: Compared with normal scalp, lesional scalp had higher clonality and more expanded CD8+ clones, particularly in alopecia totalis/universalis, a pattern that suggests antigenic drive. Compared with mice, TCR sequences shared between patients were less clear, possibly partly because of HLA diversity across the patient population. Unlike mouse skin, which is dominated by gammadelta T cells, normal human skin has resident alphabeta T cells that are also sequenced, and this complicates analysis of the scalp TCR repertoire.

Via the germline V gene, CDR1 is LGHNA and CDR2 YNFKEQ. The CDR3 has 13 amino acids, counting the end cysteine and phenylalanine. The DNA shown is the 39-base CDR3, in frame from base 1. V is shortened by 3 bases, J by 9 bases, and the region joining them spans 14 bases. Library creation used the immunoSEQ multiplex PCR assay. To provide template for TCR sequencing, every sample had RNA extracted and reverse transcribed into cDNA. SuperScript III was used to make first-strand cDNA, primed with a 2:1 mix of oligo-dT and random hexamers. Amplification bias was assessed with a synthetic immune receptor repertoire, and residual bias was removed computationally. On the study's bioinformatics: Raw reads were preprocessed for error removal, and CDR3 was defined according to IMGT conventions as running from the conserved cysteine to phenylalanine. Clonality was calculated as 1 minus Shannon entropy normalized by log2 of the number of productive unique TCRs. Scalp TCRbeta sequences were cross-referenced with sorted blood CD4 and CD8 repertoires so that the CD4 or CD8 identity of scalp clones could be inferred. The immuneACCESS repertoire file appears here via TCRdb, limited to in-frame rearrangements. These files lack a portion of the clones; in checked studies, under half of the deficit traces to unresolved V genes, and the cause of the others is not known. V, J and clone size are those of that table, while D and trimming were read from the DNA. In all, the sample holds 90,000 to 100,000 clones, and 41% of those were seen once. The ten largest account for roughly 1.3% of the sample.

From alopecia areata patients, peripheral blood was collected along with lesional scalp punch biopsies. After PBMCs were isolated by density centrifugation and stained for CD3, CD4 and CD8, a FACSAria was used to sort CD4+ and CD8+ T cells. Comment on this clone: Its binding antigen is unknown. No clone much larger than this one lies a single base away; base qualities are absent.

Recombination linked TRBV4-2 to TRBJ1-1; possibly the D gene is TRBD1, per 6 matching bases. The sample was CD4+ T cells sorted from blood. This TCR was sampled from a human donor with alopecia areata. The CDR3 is CASSHLRDTQAFF. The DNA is TGTGCCAGCAGCCACTTAAGGGACACGCAAGCTTTCTTT.